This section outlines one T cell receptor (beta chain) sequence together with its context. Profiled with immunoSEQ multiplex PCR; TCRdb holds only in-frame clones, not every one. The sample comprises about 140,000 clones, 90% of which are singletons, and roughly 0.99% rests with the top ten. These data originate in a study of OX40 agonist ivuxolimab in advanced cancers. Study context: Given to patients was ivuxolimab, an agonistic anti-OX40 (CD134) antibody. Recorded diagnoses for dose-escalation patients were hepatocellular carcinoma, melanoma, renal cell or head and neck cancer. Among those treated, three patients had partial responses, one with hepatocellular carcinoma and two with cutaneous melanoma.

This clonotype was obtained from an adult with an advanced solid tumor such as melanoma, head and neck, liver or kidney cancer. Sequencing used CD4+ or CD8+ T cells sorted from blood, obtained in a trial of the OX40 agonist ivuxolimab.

CDR3 in amino acids: CASSQPGLAGVGEQFF. The CDR3 DNA reads TGTGCCAGCAGCCAACCCGGACTAGCGGGAGTTGGTGAGCAGTTCTTC. The V call is TRBV4-2, the J call TRBJ2-1, with 13 nucleotides matching TRBD2. Trimming removed 2 bases from V and 9 bases from J; junction bases left unmatched: 7. Germline-derived CDR1 and CDR2 are LGHNA and YNFKEQ. The CDR3 is 16 amino acids.